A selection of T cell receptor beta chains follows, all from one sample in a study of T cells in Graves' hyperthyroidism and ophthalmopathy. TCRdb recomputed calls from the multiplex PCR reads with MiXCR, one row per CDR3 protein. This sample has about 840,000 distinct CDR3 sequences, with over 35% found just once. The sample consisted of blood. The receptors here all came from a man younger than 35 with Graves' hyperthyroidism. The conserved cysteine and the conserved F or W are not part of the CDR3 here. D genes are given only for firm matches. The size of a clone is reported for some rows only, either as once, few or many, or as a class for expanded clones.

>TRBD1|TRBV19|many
ASSLGQGWGYT
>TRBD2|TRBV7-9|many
ASSPSGLAEY
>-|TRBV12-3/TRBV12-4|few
ASSPGRGIEAF
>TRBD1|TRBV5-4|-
TSRGTGANTEAF
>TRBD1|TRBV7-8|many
ASSLGQDEQY
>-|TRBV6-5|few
ASSPNTGVRGYT
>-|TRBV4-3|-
ASSQDSLGSYEQY
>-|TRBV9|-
ASRPAQEGGYT
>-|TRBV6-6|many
ASVPRGAHQPQH
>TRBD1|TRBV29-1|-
SVTGTAGETQY
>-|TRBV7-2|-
ASSLAVGQMPFLSGNTIY
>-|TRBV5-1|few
ASSLDGSIWGTEAF
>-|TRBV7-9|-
ASSPGGCEQY
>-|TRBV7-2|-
ASSFRERNGPPLH
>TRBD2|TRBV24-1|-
ATSSISASGRPETQY
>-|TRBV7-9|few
ASSSETEPEAF
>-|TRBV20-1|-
SARGQQNTGELF